The present entry profiles one TCR beta chain with its context. Its matching antigen is unknown. Libraries were prepared by immunoSEQ multiplex PCR; TCRdb keeps only in-frame clonotypes and omits some of them. This table holds around 23,000 clones, about 90% found once. This entry belongs to a study of T cell repertoires and Cas9 in healthy adults. Study details: Multi-effector potency, cytotoxicity and lineage were assessed in SpCas9-reactive CD4 and CD8 T cells. Study-level findings and limits: SpCas9-reactive regulatory T cells reportedly mitigated SpCas9-reactive effector T cells in vitro.

The germline V gene encodes CDR1 MDHEN and CDR2 SYDVKM. The CDR3 has 13 amino acids. The V end was cut by 6 bases, the J end by 6 bases, with 12 bases between. This clonotype was obtained from a human donor in good health. The genes are TRBV28 and TRBJ2-1, with D hard to call. Sequenced material: CD4+ effector T cells (CD127+, CD25-, CD137-, CD154-) from PBMCs; culture status not recorded. CDR3 coding DNA: TGTGCCAGCAGCCTCGCGCTCCGCAATGAGCAGTTCTTC. Its translation: CASSLALRNEQFF.